This entry lists 12 T cell receptor beta chains sequenced from one sample in a study of T cells expressing NK-cell markers. TCRdb re-called the 5' RACE reads; one entry per CDR3 protein, DNA not given. The table lists about 460,000 distinct CDR3 sequences. Sequencing was done on a sample of blood T cells: a sorted CD56 or NKG2C T cell subset, CD4+ or CD8+ T cells, or bulk PBMC T cells (not recorded which). These receptors were taken from a woman between 50 and 59 years old in good health.

The V gene is TRBV11-3, the J gene TRBJ1-1; TCRdb lists TRBD1, though no DNA is available to test this call. Germline lookup yields CDR1 SGHNT and CDR2 YENEEA. This CDR3 has 15 residues. This CDR3 reads CASSFQGRRGTEAFF.

The chain recombines TRBV6-6 with TRBJ2-5; TCRdb selects TRBD2, and the lack of DNA leaves this call unchecked. Germline CDR1 and CDR2: MNHNY and SVGAGI (reference sequence). The CDR3 covers 19 residues. The chain's CDR3 is CASTRGLAGMGSGEETQYF.

The genes are TRBV5-1 and TRBJ2-1; TCRdb's assignment of TRBD2 cannot be checked, as there is no DNA. The CDR3 runs to 16 residues. Germline CDR1 SGHRS, CDR2 YFSETQ. The CDR3 sequence: CASSQVTGTSGTEQFF.

This chain connects TRBV10-3 to TRBJ1-2; TCRdb names TRBD1, which stays unverified in the absence of DNA. The length of the CDR3 is 14 residues. The germline V gene encodes CDR1 ENHRY and CDR2 SYGVKD. The CDR3 spells CAISEVGPSYGYTF.

The chain is built from TRBV4-1 and TRBJ1-4; there is no DNA to check the TCRdb D call of TRBD1. The germline gives CDR1 MGHRA, CDR2 YSYEKL. The CDR3 is 13 amino acids. The CDR3 here is CASSQEGVSKLFF.

The rearrangement joins TRBV10-3 to TRBJ1-2. The CDR3 totals 13 residues. From germline, CDR1 is ENHRY and CDR2 SYGVKD. CDR3 protein: CAISEAGPYGYTF.

This chain links TRBV19 with TRBJ2-1; TCRdb proposes TRBD1, but this gene call is untestable without DNA. Germline CDR1 and CDR2: LNHDA and SQIVND (reference sequence). CDR3 length: 15 amino acids. CDR3 amino acids: CASSMGGVDFTEQFF.

The rearrangement links TRBV24-1 to TRBJ2-7. The CDR3 covers 15 residues. Germline assignment: CDR1 KGHDR and CDR2 SFDVKD. CDR3: CATSDADGSYYEQYF.

The chain combines TRBV4-2 with TRBJ1-2; TCRdb designates TRBD1, a call that cannot be tested without DNA. Germline loops: CDR1 LGHNA, CDR2 YNFKEQ. The CDR3 totals 17 residues. This chain's CDR3 is CASSQSTGTGGPYGYTF.

The chain links TRBV5-1 to TRBJ2-1; absent DNA, TCRdb's TRBD1 call cannot be checked. The CDR3 spans 15 residues. Per germline, CDR1 SGHRS and CDR2 YFSETQ. CDR3 sequence reads: CASSLRGIPLDEQFF.

The chain couples TRBV30 to TRBJ2-3; TCRdb designates TRBD2, a call that cannot be tested without DNA. CDR3 length equals 11 residues. In germline, CDR1 is GTSNPN, CDR2 SVGIG (reference sequence). The CDR3 protein is CAWKTSDPQYF.

The J gene is TRBJ1-1, the V gene TRBV18; TCRdb's D gene call, TRBD1, goes unchecked for lack of DNA. This CDR3 comprises 17 residues. CDR1 and CDR2 from the germline V gene are KGHSH and LQKENI. CDR3 residues: CASSPRGTGPGNTEAFF.